The text below deals with one T cell receptor beta chain. TCRdb's table, derived via immunoSEQ multiplex PCR, lists solely in-frame clones and lacks some. Here the sample spans tens of thousands of clones, 85% to 95% being singletons. Trimming pared 2 bases from V and 2 bases from J, leaving 12 bases between. Germline V CDR1 and CDR2: MDHEN, SYDVKM. This CDR3 comprises 15 residues. The sample belongs to a study of technical replicates of blood from a handful of donors. The chain is built from TRBV28 and TRBJ1-1; maybe TRBD1 (6 bases). Input material: T cells isolated from PBMCs. The receptor was isolated from a human donor in good health. The CDR3 coding sequence is TGTGCCAGCAGTTTAATCTGGACAGCCAACACTGAAGCTTTCTTT. Residues: CASSLIWTANTEAFF.